The 31 T cell receptor beta chains presented below share a single source sample, sequenced in a study of cytomegalovirus exposure and HLA in healthy donors. Repertoires were generated with immunoSEQ multiplex PCR, while TCRdb's copy carries only in-frame clones and drops some. This table has about 360,000 clones, about nine tenths appearing once. Sequencing was performed on PBMCs. These receptors were collected from a woman aged 18-35 years in good health and CMV-seronegative.

The genes are TRBV5-1 and TRBJ2-2; D is perhaps TRBD1 (6 bases). Germline V gene lookup returns CDR1 SGHRS and CDR2 YFSETQ. CDR3 size: 15 residues. The V end lost 5 bases, the J end lost 6 bases, and 17 bases lay between the germline ends. The CDR3 region is CASRFTTGAPGELFF. The CDR3 DNA follows: TGCGCCAGCAGGTTTACGACAGGAGCACCCGGGGAGCTGTTTTTT.

The chain uses TRBV29-1 and TRBJ2-1; 7 bases fit TRBD1. The CDR3 loop spans 13 amino acids. The trim removed 6 bases at V and 8 bases at J, leaving 10 bases unmatched. CDR1 and CDR2 from the germline V gene are SQVTM and ANQGSEA. CDR3 region: CSVPPDRVDEQFF. The CDR3 DNA reads as TGCAGCGTCCCCCCCGACAGGGTAGATGAGCAGTTCTTC.

This clone came up a few times. The chain links TRBV30 to TRBJ1-2; 10 bases map to TRBD1. The germline gives CDR1 GTSNPN, CDR2 SVGIG (reference sequence). The CDR3 spans 17 residues. V dropped 3 bases and J dropped 4; count of bases not matched to a gene: 14. The CDR3 reads CAWSPLSRTGGSYGYTF. The CDR3 nucleotides are TGTGCCTGGAGCCCATTGTCCCGGACAGGGGGAAGCTATGGCTACACCTTC. Drawing the rest from reference TRBV30 and TRBJ1-2, the complete variable domain is SQTIHQWPATLVQPVGSPLSLECTVEGTSNPNLYWYRQAAGRGLQLLFYSVGIGQISSEVPQNLSASRPQDRQFILSSKKLLLSDSGFYLCAWSPLSRTGGSYGYTFGSGTRLTVV.

V is TRBV7-4 and J is TRBJ2-7; TRBD1 matches 7 bases. The CDR3 has 16 amino acids. Germline CDR1 and CDR2: SGHVT and SQSDAQ. The V and J ends lost 5 bases and 1 base, in that order; junction bases with no gene match: 11. In DNA form, the CDR3 reads TGTGCCAGCAGCACGGCCCGGACAGGACCTTCCTACGAGCAGTACTTC. Translation: CASSTARTGPSYEQYF.

This chain uses TRBV5-1 with TRBJ2-1; 7 bases are a match to TRBD1. Losses at the gene ends were 2 bases for V and 2 bases for J; bases not matched to a gene: 10. The germline gives CDR1 SGHRS, CDR2 YFSETQ. The CDR3 sequence is 17 residues long. The CDR3 nucleotides are TGCGCCAGCAGCTTAGGAATTGGACAGGCCACCTACAATGAGCAGTTCTTC. Translating it yields CASSLGIGQATYNEQFF.

The chain uses TRBV7-9 and TRBJ2-1; D perhaps matches TRBD1 (6 bases). The CDR3 totals 15 residues. Per the germline V gene, CDR1 is SEHNR and CDR2 is FQNEAQ (reference sequence). Between the trimmed V and J ends, which lost 5 bases and 5 bases, there was a span of 16 bases. CDR3 region: CASSEQGVGDNEQFF. CDR3 nucleotide sequence: TGTGCCAGCAGCGAACAGGGAGTGGGGGACAATGAGCAGTTCTTC.

The V gene is TRBV28, the J gene TRBJ1-5, with D possibly being TRBD1 (6 bases). Trimming pared 5 bases from V and 6 bases from J, leaving 14 bases between. Germline lookup yields CDR1 MDHEN and CDR2 SYDVKM. The CDR3 spans 14 residues. The CDR3 nucleotides are TGTGCCAGCAGTCTTCAGGGGAGGGGTCAGCCCCAGCATTTT. Translation: CASSLQGRGQPQHF.

The chain uses TRBV29-1 and TRBJ2-7, with 8 nucleotides matching TRBD2. With 6 bases clipped from V and 5 bases from J, the junction kept 12 bases outside the gene matches. The CDR3 is 14 amino acids. Germline CDR1 and CDR2: SQVTM and ANQGSEA. CDR3 residues: CSVSRGGGGNEQYF. The CDR3 DNA is TGCAGCGTCTCCCGGGGGGGTGGCGGGAACGAGCAGTACTTC.

This chain joins TRBV28 and TRBJ2-5; TRBD1 agrees at 7 bases. The CDR3 contains 15 residues. V trimming: 0 bases; J trimming: 4 bases; junction bases outside the gene matches: 5. The germline V gene encodes CDR1 MDHEN and CDR2 SYDVKM. Here the CDR3 DNA reads TGTGCCAGCAGTTTATGGCAGGGGGTAGTAGAGACCCAGTACTTC. It specifies CASSLWQGVVETQYF.

This chain links TRBV2 with TRBJ2-7, with unresolved D. V was clipped by 4 bases and J by 1 base, with 5 bases between them. CDR1 is SNHLY, CDR2 FYNNEI, per germline. This CDR3 spans 12 amino acids. CDR3 in DNA: TGTGCCAGCAGTGCGCAGTCCTACGAGCAGTACTTC. Translated: CASSAQSYEQYF.

Comments on this clone: Other DNA sequences in this specimen translate into the identical CDR3. V is TRBV6-1 and J is TRBJ2-7; D may be TRBD2 (6 bases). Germline values: CDR1 MNHNS, CDR2 SASEGT. CDR3 size: 14 residues. Deletions cut 3 bases from V and 2 bases from J, with 11 bases between. The CDR3 sequence is CASSEGGRAYEQYF. The CDR3, as DNA: TGTGCCAGCAGTGAGGGGGGTAGGGCCTACGAGCAGTACTTC.

The chain links TRBV6-5 to TRBJ2-1; 7 bases are shared with TRBD2. V was pared by 6 bases and J by 6 bases, with 8 bases of the junction left unmatched. Germline assignment: CDR1 MNHEY and CDR2 SVGAGI. This CDR3 comprises 14 residues. The CDR3 loop is CASSQPTSSNEQFF. CDR3 sequence (DNA): TGTGCCAGCAGCCAACCGACTAGCTCCAATGAGCAGTTCTTC.

This rearrangement joins TRBV5-6 to TRBJ1-2, with D maybe TRBD1 (6 bases). Germline V gene sequence: CDR1 SGHDT, CDR2 YYEEEE. Trimming stripped 4 bases from V and 4 bases from J, with 14 bases between. CDR3 length equals 14 residues. The CDR3 protein is CASSTDQGIYGYTF. The CDR3 region has the DNA TGTGCCAGCAGCACCGATCAGGGGATCTATGGCTACACCTTC.

The chain links TRBV28 to TRBJ1-1; 7 nucleotides align to TRBD1. This CDR3 has 17 amino acids. Germline CDR1 is MDHEN and CDR2 is SYDVKM. The ends lost 6 bases at V and 1 base at J; junction bases unmatched: 14. DNA of the CDR3: TGTGCCAGCAGCTTTTTAAGGGGGCGGGGAGGGAACACTGAAGCTTTCTTT. Protein: CASSFLRGRGGNTEAFF.

About this clone itself: The sample holds other DNA sequences that translate to the same CDR3. The J gene is TRBJ2-7, the V gene TRBV27, with TRBD1 matching 8 bases. Germline V lookup: CDR1 MNHEY, CDR2 SMNVEV (reference sequence). The CDR3 has 14 amino acids. Trimming removed 5 bases from V and 3 bases from J; junction bases left unmatched: 6. The CDR3 reads CASSLGTGVYEQYF. The DNA of the CDR3 is TGTGCCAGCAGTCTCGGGACAGGAGTCTACGAGCAGTACTTC.

The chain has TRBV28 and TRBJ1-1; 8 bases line up with TRBD1. Trimming cost V 6 bases and J 0 bases; bases outside gene matches: 12. The CDR3 runs 17 residues. Germline loops: CDR1 MDHEN, CDR2 SYDVKM. The CDR3 reads CASRDRAGGRMNTEAFF. CDR3 bases: TGTGCCAGCAGGGACAGGGCTGGGGGACGTATGAACACTGAAGCTTTCTTT.

The chain combines TRBV28 with TRBJ1-3, with D possibly matching TRBD1 (5 bases). The CDR3 has 17 amino acids. Germline assignment: CDR1 MDHEN and CDR2 SYDVKM. V lost 8 bases to trimming and J lost 0 bases, with 20 bases between them. CDR3 in amino acids: CASPPSGTLLSGNTIYF. DNA of the CDR3: TGTGCCAGCCCGCCCTCCGGGACTCTCCTCTCTGGAAACACCATATATTTT.

In nucleotides, the CDR3 is TGTGCCAGCAGCTTGGGAGGGAGAACCGTCATGAACACTGAAGCTTTCTTT. Its translation: CASSLGGRTVMNTEAFF. The gene calls are TRBV5-4 and TRBJ1-1; D uncertain. CDR1 is SGHNT, CDR2 YYREEE, per germline (reference sequence). Trimming pared 0 bases from V and 0 bases from J, leaving 15 bases between. The CDR3 is made up of 17 amino acids.

The V call is TRBV4-1, the J call TRBJ2-1; tentatively, D is TRBD1 (6 bases). CDR3 size: 14 residues. Trimming cost V 6 bases and J 10 bases, with 19 bases left between them. CDR1 is MGHRA and CDR2 is YSYEKL in the germline V gene. The CDR3 DNA sequence: TGCGCCAGCAGAACAAGACAGGAAGGCCGAGAGCAGTTCTTC. This gives the protein CASRTRQEGREQFF.

The chain joins TRBV28 to TRBJ2-7, with 7 positions matching TRBD2. V shed 6 bases and J 9 bases; nucleotides not matched to a gene: 23. This CDR3 comprises 17 residues. In germline, CDR1 is MDHEN, CDR2 SYDVKM. Here the CDR3 DNA reads TGTGCCAGCAGGCTCCTAGGGGCGGGGGAACGCGACGGTGGGCAGTACTTC. It translates to CASRLLGAGERDGGQYF.

This rearrangement joins TRBV28 to TRBJ1-1; possible D gene TRBD1, 6 bases. The CDR3 has 13 residues. Germline CDR1 and CDR2: MDHEN and SYDVKM. V was cut by 6 bases and J by 4 bases, with 12 bases left in between. CDR3 in amino acids: CASRPGRGTEAFF. The CDR3 bases are TGTGCCAGCAGACCAGGCAGGGGCACTGAAGCTTTCTTT.

The chain combines TRBV2 with TRBJ2-3, with D perhaps matching TRBD1 (5 bases). V dropped 6 bases and J dropped 2 bases, with 9 bases sitting between them. The CDR3 is 13 amino acids. CDR1 and CDR2 (germline): SNHLY, FYNNEI. In DNA form, the CDR3 reads TGTGCCAGCAGCCAGGGCGTCACAGATACGCAGTATTTT. Translation: CASSQGVTDTQYF.

V gene TRBV28 combines with J gene TRBJ1-6, with D possibly matching TRBD1 (6 bases). Germline CDR1 reads MDHEN; CDR2 reads SYDVKM. CDR3 length: 15 residues. Trimming left V 2 bases short and J 7 bases short, with 12 bases between. DNA for the CDR3: TGTGCCAGCAGTTTAACAGGGAGTACGAATTCACCCCTCCACTTT. It yields the protein CASSLTGSTNSPLHF.

The chain recombines TRBV23-1 with TRBJ2-1, with D possibly matching TRBD2 (5 bases). TRBV23-1 is annotated as an ORF whose role is uncertain. This CDR3 contains 11 residues. V was shortened by 4 bases and J by 11 bases, with 9 bases between the two germline ends. Written as DNA, the CDR3 is TGCGCCAGCAGTCTCACCGGGAAGCAGTTCTTC. This translates into CASSLTGKQFF.

This clone has only one observation. The V and J genes are TRBV27 and TRBJ1-5; D unclear. CDR3 length: 13 amino acids. Germline values: CDR1 MNHEY, CDR2 SMNVEV (reference sequence). The ends were cut back, 8 bases at V and 4 bases at J, with 12 bases in the middle. The CDR3 DNA is TGTGCCAGCGGGCAACGGGAGAATCAGCCCCAGCATTTT. It codes for CASGQRENQPQHF.

The rearrangement joins TRBV5-1 to TRBJ2-7; TRBD2 matches at 7 bases. Per germline, CDR1 SGHRS and CDR2 YFSETQ. Germline trimming cut 2 bases from V and 3 bases from J; bases unmatched to any gene: 5. The CDR3 runs to 14 residues. CDR3 residues: CASSFDPGGYEQYF. Here the CDR3 DNA reads TGCGCCAGCAGCTTCGACCCGGGGGGCTACGAGCAGTACTTC.

The chain combines TRBV9 with TRBJ1-4; TRBD1 matches at 10 bases. Unmatched junction bases numbered 8, after V lost 4 bases and J lost 5 bases. The length of the CDR3 is 16 residues. The germline CDR1 and CDR2 sequences are SGDLS and YYNGEE. The CDR3 is CASSITPGQGNEKLFF. DNA for the CDR3: TGTGCCAGCAGCATCACGCCGGGACAGGGGAATGAAAAACTGTTTTTT. Combining the CDR3 with reference TRBV9 and TRBJ1-4 gives the whole variable domain DSGVTQTPKHLITATGQRVTLRCSPRSGDLSVYWYQQSLDQGLQFLIQYYNGEERAKGNILERFSAQQFPDLHSELNLSSLELGDSALYFCASSITPGQGNEKLFFGSGTQLSVL.

This chain joins TRBV4-2 and TRBJ2-7, with D possibly being TRBD2 (5 bases). Germline CDR1 and CDR2: LGHNA and YNFKEQ. V shed 3 bases and J shed 2 bases, with 11 bases lying between them. CDR3 length: 14 residues. CDR3 bases: TGTGCCAGCAGCCAGGATAGCGTAGCCTACGAGCAGTACTTC. Its protein is CASSQDSVAYEQYF.

The rearrangement uses TRBV11-2 and TRBJ2-7; 8 positions match TRBD1. Germline CDR1 and CDR2: SGHAT and FQNNGV. The CDR3 runs to 16 residues. After removal of 0 bases from V and 1 base from J, the junction contained 5 bases not matched to a gene. This chain's CDR3 is CASSLDGQGPSYEQYF. The CDR3 region has the DNA TGTGCCAGCAGCTTAGACGGACAGGGACCTTCCTACGAGCAGTACTTC.

This sequence joins TRBV6-1 and TRBJ1-3, with 7 bases matching TRBD1. This CDR3 contains 17 residues. V lost 3 bases, J lost 5 bases, and 13 bases stayed unmatched. The germline V gene has CDR1 MNHNS and CDR2 SASEGT. CDR3 nucleotide sequence: TGTGCCAGCAGTGATCCCCTTTCGACAGGGAGGAGAAACACCATATATTTT. Translating it yields CASSDPLSTGRRNTIYF.

This chain links TRBV28 with TRBJ2-7, with 13 bases that match TRBD2. This CDR3 is 18 amino acids long. In germline, CDR1 is MDHEN, CDR2 SYDVKM. Trimming removed 2 bases from V and 2 bases from J; junction bases left unmatched: 9. The CDR3 loop is CASSLDYSGLAGTYEQYF. The CDR3 coding sequence is TGTGCCAGCAGTTTAGACTATTCGGGACTAGCGGGAACCTACGAGCAGTACTTC.